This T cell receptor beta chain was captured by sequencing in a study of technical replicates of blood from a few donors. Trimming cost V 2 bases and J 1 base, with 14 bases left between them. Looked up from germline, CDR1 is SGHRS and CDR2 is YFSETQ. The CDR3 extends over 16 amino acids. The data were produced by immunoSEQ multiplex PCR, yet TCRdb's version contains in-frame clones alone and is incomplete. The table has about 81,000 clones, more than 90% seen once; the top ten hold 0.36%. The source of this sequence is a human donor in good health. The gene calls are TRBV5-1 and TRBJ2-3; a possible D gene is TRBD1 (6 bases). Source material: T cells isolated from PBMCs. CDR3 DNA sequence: TGCGCCAGCAGCTTAGAACAGGGCTATCGCACAGATACGCAGTATTTT. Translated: CASSLEQGYRTDTQYF.